This is a list of T cell receptor beta chains from one sample in a study of CD8 T cells in ankylosing spondylitis. MiXCR was run by TCRdb on the 5' RACE reads, yielding one entry per CDR3 protein. The top ten hold approximately 32% of the sample, which has 150,000 to 200,000 distinct CDR3 sequences, approximately 10% seen once. The sequenced sample was blood, either unsorted or a sorted T cell fraction (not recorded which). Receptors were obtained from a male donor with ankylosing spondylitis or in good health (not recorded which). The CDR3 runs from the conserved cysteine through the conserved F or W. The D gene is left open where the match is weak. The size of a clone is reported for some rows only, either as once, few or many, or as a class for expanded clones.

J: TRBJ2-5
size: few
V: TRBV28
D: -
CDR3: CASSLGEIQYF
DNA: TGTGCCAGCAGTCTCGGGGAGATCCAGTACTTC

J: TRBJ1-1
size: many
V: TRBV5-1
D: -
CDR3: CASSPRTARAGTEAFF
DNA: TGCGCCAGCAGCCCTCGGACAGCTCGGGCTGGCACTGAAGCTTTCTTT

J: TRBJ2-2
size: many
V: TRBV24-1
D: -
CDR3: CATSDSGTTNTGELFF
DNA: TGTGCCACCAGTGATTCCGGGACAACGAACACCGGGGAGCTGTTTTTT

J: TRBJ1-4
size: -
V: TRBV7-2
D: -
CDR3: CASSLVAGANEKLFF
DNA: TGTGCCAGCAGCTTAGTGGCAGGGGCCAATGAAAAACTGTTTTTT

J: TRBJ1-1
size: many
V: TRBV20-1
D: TRBD1
CDR3: CSARDLRKGAIGEAFF
DNA: TGCAGTGCTAGAGATCTGAGGAAGGGGGCGATCGGCGAAGCTTTCTTT

J: TRBJ2-1
size: many
V: TRBV12-3/TRBV12-4
D: -
CDR3: CASSPTRDGEQFF
DNA: TGTGCCAGCAGTCCAACTAGGGATGGTGAGCAGTTCTTC

J: TRBJ2-3
size: many
V: TRBV10-2
D: -
CDR3: CASGSTDTQYF
DNA: TGCGCCAGCGGAAGCACAGATACGCAGTATTTT

J: TRBJ1-5
size: many
V: TRBV3-1
D: -
CDR3: CASSQEVGGSNQPQHF
DNA: TGTGCCAGCAGCCAAGAAGTTGGAGGAAGCAATCAGCCCCAGCATTTT

J: TRBJ2-2
size: many
V: TRBV6-5
D: -
CDR3: CASSYQPRARELFF
DNA: TGTGCCAGCAGTTACCAACCACGCGCTAGGGAGCTGTTTTTT

J: TRBJ2-5
size: few
V: TRBV6-2/TRBV6-3
D: TRBD1
CDR3: CASSSGTGGWETQYF
DNA: TGTGCCAGCAGTTCCGGGACAGGGGGTTGGGAGACCCAGTACTTC

J: TRBJ2-1
size: many
V: TRBV15
D: -
CDR3: CATSTRVRTVNEQFF
DNA: TGTGCCACCAGCACCCGTGTGCGGACCGTTAATGAGCAGTTCTTC

J: TRBJ2-7
size: few
V: TRBV20-1
D: TRBD2
CDR3: CSARSGEGRSNEQYF
DNA: TGCAGTGCTAGATCGGGGGAGGGCCGATCAAACGAGCAGTACTTC

J: TRBJ1-1
size: many
V: TRBV5-6
D: -
CDR3: CASSDVRVNTEAFF
DNA: TGTGCCAGCAGCGATGTCAGGGTGAACACTGAAGCTTTCTTT

J: TRBJ2-5
size: -
V: TRBV3-1
D: TRBD2
CDR3: CASSSAFRGGQETQYF
DNA: TGTGCCAGCAGCTCCGCATTTCGGGGGGGACAAGAGACCCAGTACTTC

J: TRBJ2-2
size: many
V: TRBV3-1
D: -
CDR3: CASRRQENTGELFF
DNA: TGTGCCAGCAGGCGACAGGAGAACACCGGGGAGCTGTTTTTT

J: TRBJ1-5
size: many
V: TRBV12-3/TRBV12-4
D: -
CDR3: CASSFGNSNQPQHF
DNA: TGTGCCAGCAGTTTTGGGAACAGCAATCAGCCCCAGCATTTT

J: TRBJ1-5
size: many
V: TRBV29-1
D: TRBD1
CDR3: CSIGQGTDQPQHF
DNA: TGCAGCATAGGACAGGGGACGGATCAGCCCCAGCATTTT

J: TRBJ1-5
size: few
V: TRBV7-9
D: -
CDR3: CASSLGSDQPQHF
DNA: TGTGCCAGCAGCTTAGGGTCCGATCAGCCCCAGCATTTT

J: TRBJ2-1
size: few
V: TRBV7-2
D: TRBD1
CDR3: CASSLAQGATLAYNEQFF
DNA: TGTGCCAGCAGCTTGGCGCAGGGGGCAACTCTGGCCTACAATGAGCAGTTCTTC

J: TRBJ1-5
size: many
V: TRBV2
D: -
CDR3: CASSEGTVPSNQPQHF
DNA: TGTGCCAGCAGTGAAGGGACAGTTCCTAGCAATCAGCCCCAGCATTTT

J: TRBJ2-3
size: few
V: TRBV10-3
D: -
CDR3: CAISESGAAEGQYF
DNA: TGTGCCATCAGTGAGTCCGGGGCAGCTGAAGGGCAGTATTTT

J: TRBJ1-2
size: -
V: TRBV14
D: TRBD1
CDR3: CASSRIGTVIF
DNA: TGTGCCAGCAGCCGCATCGGGACAGTAATTTTC

J: TRBJ1-1
size: few
V: TRBV10-3
D: TRBD1
CDR3: CAISESRQGAEAFF
DNA: TGTGCCATCAGTGAGTCGAGGCAGGGGGCTGAAGCTTTCTTT

J: TRBJ1-1
size: -
V: TRBV12-3/TRBV12-4
D: -
CDR3: CASFLGPAGEAFF
DNA: TGTGCCAGTTTCCTCGGTCCTGCTGGTGAAGCTTTCTTT